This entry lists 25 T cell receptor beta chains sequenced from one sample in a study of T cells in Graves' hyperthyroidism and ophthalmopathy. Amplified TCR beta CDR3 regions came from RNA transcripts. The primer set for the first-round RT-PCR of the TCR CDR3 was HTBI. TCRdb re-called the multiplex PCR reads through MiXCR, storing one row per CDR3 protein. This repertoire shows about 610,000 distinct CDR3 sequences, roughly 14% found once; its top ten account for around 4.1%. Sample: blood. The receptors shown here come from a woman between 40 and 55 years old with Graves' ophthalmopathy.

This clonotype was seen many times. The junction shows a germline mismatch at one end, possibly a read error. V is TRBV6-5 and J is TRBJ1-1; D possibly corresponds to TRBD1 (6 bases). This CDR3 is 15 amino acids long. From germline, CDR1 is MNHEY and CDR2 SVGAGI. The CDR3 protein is CASSYFAGENTEAFF. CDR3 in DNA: TGTGCCAGCAGTTACTTCGCAGGGGAAAACACTGAAGCCTTCTTT.

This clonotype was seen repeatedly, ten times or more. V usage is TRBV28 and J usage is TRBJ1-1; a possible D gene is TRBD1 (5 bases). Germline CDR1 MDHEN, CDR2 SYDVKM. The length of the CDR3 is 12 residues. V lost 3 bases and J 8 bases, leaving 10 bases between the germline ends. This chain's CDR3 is CASSFRAGEAFF. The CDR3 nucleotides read TGTGCCAGCAGTTTTCGGGCAGGGGAAGCTTTCTTT.

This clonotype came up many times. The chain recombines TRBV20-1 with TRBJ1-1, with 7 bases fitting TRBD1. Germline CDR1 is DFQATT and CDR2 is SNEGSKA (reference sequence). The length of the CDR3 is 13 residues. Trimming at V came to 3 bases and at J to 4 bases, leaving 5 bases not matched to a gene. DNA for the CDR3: TGCAGTGCTAGGCGACAGGGAATCACTGAAGCTTTCTTT. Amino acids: CSARRQGITEAFF.

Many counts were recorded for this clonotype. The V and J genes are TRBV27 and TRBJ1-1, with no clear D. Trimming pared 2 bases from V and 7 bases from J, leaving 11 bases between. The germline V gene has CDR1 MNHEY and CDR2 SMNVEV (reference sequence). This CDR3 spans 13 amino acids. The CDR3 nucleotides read TGTGCCAGCAGTTTAAAGGCGGTAAATGAAGCTTTCTTT. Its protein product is CASSLKAVNEAFF.

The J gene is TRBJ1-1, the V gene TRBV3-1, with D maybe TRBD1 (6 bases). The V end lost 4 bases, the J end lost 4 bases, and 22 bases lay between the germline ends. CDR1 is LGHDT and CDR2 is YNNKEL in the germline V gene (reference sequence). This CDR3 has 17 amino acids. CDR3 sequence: CASSPLGGSHRITEAFF. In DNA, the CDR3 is TGTGCCAGCAGCCCACTGGGGGGCAGCCACCGCATCACTGAAGCTTTCTTT.

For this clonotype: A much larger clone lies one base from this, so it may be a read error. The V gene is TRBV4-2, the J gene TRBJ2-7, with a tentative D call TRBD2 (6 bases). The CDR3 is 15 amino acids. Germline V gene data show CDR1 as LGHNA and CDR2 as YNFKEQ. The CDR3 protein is CSSSQAEGPPYEQYF. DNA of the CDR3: TGTTCCAGCAGCCAAGCGGAGGGACCGCCCTACGAGCAGTACTTC.

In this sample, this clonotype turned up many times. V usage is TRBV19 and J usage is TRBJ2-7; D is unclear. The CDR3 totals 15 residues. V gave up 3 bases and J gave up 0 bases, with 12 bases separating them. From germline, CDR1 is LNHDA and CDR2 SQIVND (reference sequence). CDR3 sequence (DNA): TGTGCCAGTAGTATCAAAGCGTTTAGCTCCTACGAGCAGTACTTC. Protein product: CASSIKAFSSYEQYF.

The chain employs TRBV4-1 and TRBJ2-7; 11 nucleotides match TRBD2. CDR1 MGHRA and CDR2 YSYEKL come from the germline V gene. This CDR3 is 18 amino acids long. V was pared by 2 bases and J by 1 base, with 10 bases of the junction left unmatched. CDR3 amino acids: CASSQRGPGLAVSYEQYF. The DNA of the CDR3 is TGCGCCAGCAGCCAAAGGGGACCGGGACTAGCGGTGTCCTACGAGCAGTACTTC.

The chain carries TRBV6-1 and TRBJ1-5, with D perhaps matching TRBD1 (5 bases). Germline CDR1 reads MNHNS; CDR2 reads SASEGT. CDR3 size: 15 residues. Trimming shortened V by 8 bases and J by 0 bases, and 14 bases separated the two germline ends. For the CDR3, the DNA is TGTGCCAGCTCTGGGGGTGGGAATAGCAATCAGCCCCAGCATTTT. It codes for CASSGGGNSNQPQHF.

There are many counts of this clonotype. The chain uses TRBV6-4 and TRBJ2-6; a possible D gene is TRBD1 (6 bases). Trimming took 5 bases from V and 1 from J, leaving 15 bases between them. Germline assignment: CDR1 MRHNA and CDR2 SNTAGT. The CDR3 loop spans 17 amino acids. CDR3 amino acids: CASSIFRDTSGANVLTF. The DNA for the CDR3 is TGTGCCAGCAGTATATTCCGGGACACGTCTGGGGCCAACGTCCTGACTTTC.

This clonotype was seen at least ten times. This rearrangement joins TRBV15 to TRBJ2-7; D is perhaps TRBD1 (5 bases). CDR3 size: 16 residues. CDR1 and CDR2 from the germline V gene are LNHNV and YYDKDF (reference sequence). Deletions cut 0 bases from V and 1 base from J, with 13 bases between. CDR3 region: CATSRDRGTGSYEQYF. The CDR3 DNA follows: TGTGCCACCAGCAGAGATCGAGGAACAGGTTCCTACGAGCAGTACTTC.

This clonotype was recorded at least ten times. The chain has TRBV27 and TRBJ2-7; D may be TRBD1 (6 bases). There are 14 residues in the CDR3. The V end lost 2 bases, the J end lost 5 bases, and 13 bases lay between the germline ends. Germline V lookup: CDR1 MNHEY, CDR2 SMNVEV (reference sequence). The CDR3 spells CASSLELGAHEQYF. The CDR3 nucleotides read TGTGCCAGCAGTTTAGAATTGGGGGCCCACGAGCAGTACTTC.

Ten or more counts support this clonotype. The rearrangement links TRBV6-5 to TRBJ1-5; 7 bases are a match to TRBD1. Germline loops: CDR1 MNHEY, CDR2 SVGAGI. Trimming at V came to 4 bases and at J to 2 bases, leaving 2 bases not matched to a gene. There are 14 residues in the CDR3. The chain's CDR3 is CASSFTGGNQPQHF. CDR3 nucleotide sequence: TGTGCCAGCAGTTTTACAGGGGGCAATCAGCCCCAGCATTTT.

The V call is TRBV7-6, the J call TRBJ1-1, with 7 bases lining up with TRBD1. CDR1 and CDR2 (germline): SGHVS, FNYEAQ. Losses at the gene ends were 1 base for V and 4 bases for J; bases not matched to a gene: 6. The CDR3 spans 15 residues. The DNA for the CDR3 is TGTGCCAGCAGCTTAGGGACAGGCTTGGGCACTGAAGCTTTCTTT. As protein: CASSLGTGLGTEAFF.

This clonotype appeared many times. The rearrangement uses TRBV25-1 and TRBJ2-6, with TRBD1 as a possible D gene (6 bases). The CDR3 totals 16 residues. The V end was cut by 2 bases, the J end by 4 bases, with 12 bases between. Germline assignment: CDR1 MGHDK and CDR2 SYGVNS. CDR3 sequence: CASSETGRTGANVLTF. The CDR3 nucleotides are TGTGCCAGCAGTGAAACAGGGCGTACCGGGGCCAACGTCCTGACTTTC.

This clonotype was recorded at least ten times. The CDR3 nucleotides read TGTGCCAGCAGTCCCGGGACTAGCAACGAGCAGTACTTC. This translates into CASSPGTSNEQYF. This sequence joins TRBV6-2 or TRBV6-3 and TRBJ2-7; TRBD2 aligns across 9 bases. This CDR3 is 13 amino acids long. The germline V gene has CDR1 MNHEY and CDR2 SVGEGT. V trimming: 5 bases; J trimming: 5 bases; junction bases outside the gene matches: 4.

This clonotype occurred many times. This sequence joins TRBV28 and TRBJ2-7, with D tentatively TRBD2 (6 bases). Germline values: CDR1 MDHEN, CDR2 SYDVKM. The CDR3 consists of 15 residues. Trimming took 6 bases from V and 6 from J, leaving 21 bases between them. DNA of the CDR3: TGTGCCAGCAGATCCCCCGGAGGGGTCCTAGGCGAGCAGTACTTC. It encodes CASRSPGGVLGEQYF.

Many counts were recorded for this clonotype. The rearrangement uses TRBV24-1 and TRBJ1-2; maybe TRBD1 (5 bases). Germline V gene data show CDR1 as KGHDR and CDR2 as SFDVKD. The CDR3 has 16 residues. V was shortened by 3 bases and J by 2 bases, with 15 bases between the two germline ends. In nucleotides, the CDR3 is TGTGCCACCAGTGATCCGAAACAGACAGAGAACTATGGCTACACCTTC. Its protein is CATSDPKQTENYGYTF.

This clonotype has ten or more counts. CDR3 DNA sequence: TGTGCCAGCAGCTTAGGTCGCAATCGAGAGACCCAGTACTTC. Its protein product is CASSLGRNRETQYF. The V call is TRBV7-2, the J call TRBJ2-5; no reliable D call. In germline, CDR1 is SGHTA, CDR2 FQGNSA. This CDR3 is 14 amino acids long. The germline V and J ends were trimmed by 1 base and 4 bases, with 10 bases remaining between them.

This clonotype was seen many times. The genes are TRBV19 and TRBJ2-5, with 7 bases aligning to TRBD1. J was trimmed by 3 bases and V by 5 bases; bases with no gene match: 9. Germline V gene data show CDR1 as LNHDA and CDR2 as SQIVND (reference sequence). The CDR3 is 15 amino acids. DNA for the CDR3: TGTGCCAGTAGTCGTAGGGGGCGAAGGGAAGAGACCCAGTACTTC. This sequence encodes CASSRRGRREETQYF.

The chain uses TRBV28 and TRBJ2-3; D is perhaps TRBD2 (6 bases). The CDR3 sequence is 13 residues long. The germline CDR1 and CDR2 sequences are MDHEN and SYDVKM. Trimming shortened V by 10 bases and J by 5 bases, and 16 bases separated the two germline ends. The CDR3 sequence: CATREGGGDTQYF. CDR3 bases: TGTGCCACGAGAGAGGGAGGCGGAGATACGCAGTATTTT.

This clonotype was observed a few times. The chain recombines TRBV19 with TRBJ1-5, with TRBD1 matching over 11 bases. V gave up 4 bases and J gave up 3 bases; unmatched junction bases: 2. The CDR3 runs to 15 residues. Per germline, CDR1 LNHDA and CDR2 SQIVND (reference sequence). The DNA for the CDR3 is TGTGCCAGTAGTACGGACAGGGGGCACAATCAGCCCCAGCATTTT. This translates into CASSTDRGHNQPQHF.

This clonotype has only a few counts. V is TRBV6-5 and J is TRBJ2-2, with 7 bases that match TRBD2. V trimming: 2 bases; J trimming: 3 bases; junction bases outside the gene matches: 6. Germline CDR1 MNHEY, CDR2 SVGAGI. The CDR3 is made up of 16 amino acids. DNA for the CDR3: TGTGCCAGCAGTTACCAGGCGGGAGTAGACACCGGGGAGCTGTTTTTT. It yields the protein CASSYQAGVDTGELFF.

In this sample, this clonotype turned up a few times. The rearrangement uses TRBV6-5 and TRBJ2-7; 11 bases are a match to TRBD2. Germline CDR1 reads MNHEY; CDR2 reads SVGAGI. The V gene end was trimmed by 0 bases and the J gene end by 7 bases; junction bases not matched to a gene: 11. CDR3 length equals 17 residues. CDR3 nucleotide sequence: TGTGCCAGCAGTTACTCAGTCGTAGCGGGAGGGTCCCTGGAGCAGTACTTC. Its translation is CASSYSVVAGGSLEQYF.

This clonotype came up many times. The CDR3 DNA sequence: TGTGCCAGCAGTTACTCGGCCATGATCGGGGAGCTGTTTTTT. This gives the protein CASSYSAMIGELFF. This chain links TRBV6-5 with TRBJ2-2, with D hard to call. V dropped 0 bases and J dropped 7 bases, with 9 bases sitting between them. The CDR3 sequence is 14 residues long. CDR1 and CDR2 from the germline V gene are MNHEY and SVGAGI.